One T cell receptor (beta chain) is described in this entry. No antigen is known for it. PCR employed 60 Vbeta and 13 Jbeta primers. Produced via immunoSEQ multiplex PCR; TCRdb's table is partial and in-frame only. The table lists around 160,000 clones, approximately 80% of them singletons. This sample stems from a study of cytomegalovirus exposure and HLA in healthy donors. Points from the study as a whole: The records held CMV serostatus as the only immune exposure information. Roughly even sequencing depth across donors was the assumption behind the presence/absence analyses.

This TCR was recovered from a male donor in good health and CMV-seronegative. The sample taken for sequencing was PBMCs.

The CDR3 loop reads CASRPPSQPQHF. The CDR3 nucleotides are TGTGCCAGCAGACCCCCCAGTCAGCCCCAGCATTTT. J is TRBJ1-5 and V is TRBV28; D not resolved. CDR3 size: 12 residues. Trimming stripped 6 bases from V and 6 bases from J, with 9 bases between. Looked up from germline, CDR1 is MDHEN and CDR2 is SYDVKM.